The 5 T cell receptor beta chains in this list originate from one sample, sequenced in a study of stem cell transplantation in POMP-related autoinflammatory disease. Whole-study results and caveats: Across all analyzed T-cell subsets, patients with PRAID tended toward reduced diversity and increased clonality. In PRAID patients, the number of distinct TRB V-J gene pairings was restricted.

Libraries were prepared by immunoSEQ multiplex PCR; TCRdb keeps only in-frame clonotypes and omits some of them. The data contain under 11,000 clones, about 87% of them singletons. Which antigens these TCRs recognize remains unknown. Sequencing was performed on CD8+ T cells from PBMCs, taken before stem cell transplantation. These receptor sequences come from a human donor with POMP-related autoinflammation and immune dysregulation (PRAID).

This clone came up a few times. The V and J genes are TRBV2 and TRBJ2-1; 9 bases line up with TRBD1. The germline CDR1 and CDR2 sequences are SNHLY and FYNNEI. The CDR3 is 16 residues long. V was pared by 4 bases and J by 0 bases, with 4 bases of the junction left unmatched. The CDR3: CASSGGTGSSYNEQFF. In nucleotides, the CDR3 is TGTGCCAGCAGTGGAGGGACAGGGAGCTCCTACAATGAGCAGTTCTTC. Full variable domain (missing parts from reference TRBV2 and TRBJ2-1): EPEVTQTPSHQVTQMGQEVILRCVPISNHLYFYWYRQILGQKVEFLVSFYNNEISEKSEIFDDQFSVERPDGSNFTLKIRSTKLEDSAMYFCASSGGTGSSYNEQFFGPGTRLTVL.

The J gene is TRBJ1-2, the V gene TRBV5-6; possibly TRBD1 for D (6 bases). Trimming took 2 bases from V and 6 from J, leaving 20 bases between them. CDR3 length: 16 amino acids. Per the germline V gene, CDR1 is SGHDT and CDR2 is YYEEEE. The CDR3 DNA reads as TGTGCCAGCAGCTTCAATAGTCACAGGGCCGGGGATGGCTACACCTTC. Its protein product is CASSFNSHRAGDGYTF.

The chain recombines TRBV30 with TRBJ2-4, with 8 bases aligning to TRBD1. Germline V lookup: CDR1 GTSNPN, CDR2 SVGIG (reference sequence). V trimming: 5 bases; J trimming: 1 base; junction bases outside the gene matches: 4. This CDR3 region has 14 residues. The CDR3: CAWGTGRAKNIQYF. The CDR3 DNA reads TGTGCCTGGGGGACAGGTCGGGCCAAAAACATTCAGTACTTC.

This chain links TRBV5-4 with TRBJ2-1; 7 bases are a match to TRBD2. Germline V gives CDR1 SGHNT, CDR2 YYREEE (reference sequence). With 4 bases clipped from V and 3 bases from J, the junction kept 16 bases outside the gene matches. The CDR3 has 18 amino acids. Here the CDR3 reads CASSGKDMGGSGYNEQFF. As DNA, the CDR3 is TGTGCCAGCAGCGGCAAGGACATGGGCGGGAGTGGCTACAATGAGCAGTTCTTC. The full variable domain, with the rest looked up from reference TRBV5-4 and TRBJ2-1, is ETGVTQSPTHLIKTRGQQVTLRCSSQSGHNTVSWYQQALGQGPQFIFQYYREEENGRGNFPPRFSGLQFPNYSSELNVNALELDDSALYLCASSGKDMGGSGYNEQFFGPGTRLTVL.

This chain joins TRBV10-3 and TRBJ1-4; no reliable D call. The V gene lost 3 bases and the J gene lost 8 bases, with 13 bases spanning the gap. Germline V gene lookup returns CDR1 ENHRY and CDR2 SYGVKD. The CDR3 is 14 residues long. Here the CDR3 reads CAISEGPLSEKLFF. The CDR3 region has the DNA TGTGCCATCAGTGAAGGCCCGCTTTCCGAAAAACTGTTTTTT.